Listed below are T cell receptor beta chains from one sample, sequenced in a study of blood T cell repertoires in COVID-19. Sequenced by immunoSEQ multiplex PCR; TCRdb stores in-frame clones only, minus some. The sample holds 270,000 or so clones, 80% to 90% seen once. Sequencing was performed on peripheral blood. The receptors originated from a man aged 40-49 years with acute or convalescent COVID-19. Each CDR3 is given with its conserved first and last residue. D genes are given only for firm matches. The listing skips clone size in some rows; elsewhere it reads once, few, many or a size class.

clone size: -
CDR3 length: 15
D gene: -
V gene: TRBV18
J gene: TRBJ1-1
CDR3 protein: CASSPQLEMNTEAFF
CDR3 DNA: TGTGCCAGCTCACCCCAACTAGAGATGAACACTGAAGCTTTCTTT

clone size: once
CDR3 length: 14
D gene: -
V gene: TRBV5-1
J gene: TRBJ1-1
CDR3 protein: CASTITTGNTEAFF
CDR3 DNA: TGCGCCAGCACCATTACGACGGGGAACACTGAAGCTTTCTTT

clone size: -
CDR3 length: 15
D gene: -
V gene: TRBV2
J gene: TRBJ2-2
CDR3 protein: CATPRGDSATGELFF
CDR3 DNA: TGTGCCACTCCCCGCGGGGACTCCGCCACCGGGGAGCTGTTTTTT

clone size: -
CDR3 length: 18
D gene: -
V gene: TRBV5-4
J gene: TRBJ2-3
CDR3 protein: CASSLKLIGDGSTDTQYF
CDR3 DNA: TGTGCCAGCAGCTTGAAGTTGATAGGGGATGGGAGCACAGATACGCAGTATTTT

clone size: -
CDR3 length: 15
D gene: -
V gene: TRBV13
J gene: TRBJ2-1
CDR3 protein: CASSLRGAINNEQFF
CDR3 DNA: TGTGCCAGCAGCTTACGGGGGGCCATTAACAATGAGCAGTTCTTC

clone size: -
CDR3 length: 13
D gene: -
V gene: TRBV7-9
J gene: TRBJ1-1
CDR3 protein: CASSFSVNTEAFF
CDR3 DNA: TGTGCCAGCAGCTTCTCAGTTAACACTGAAGCTTTCTTT

clone size: once
CDR3 length: 16
D gene: -
V gene: TRBV11-2
J gene: TRBJ2-1
CDR3 protein: CASSQSPRGSYNEQFF
CDR3 DNA: TGTGCCAGCAGCCAGAGCCCCCGGGGGTCCTACAATGAGCAGTTCTTC

clone size: once
CDR3 length: 14
D gene: -
V gene: TRBV18
J gene: TRBJ2-7
CDR3 protein: CASTQGHGSYEQYF
CDR3 DNA: TGTGCCAGCACGCAGGGGCATGGCTCCTACGAGCAGTACTTC

clone size: -
CDR3 length: 15
D gene: TRBD2
V gene: TRBV5-1
J gene: TRBJ2-1
CDR3 protein: CASTIAGGRHNEQFF
CDR3 DNA: TGCGCCAGCACCATAGCGGGGGGGAGACACAATGAGCAGTTCTTC

clone size: -
CDR3 length: 15
D gene: TRBD1
V gene: TRBV19
J gene: TRBJ1-2
CDR3 protein: CASTHSDRVYYGYTF
CDR3 DNA: TGTGCCAGTACCCACTCGGACAGGGTATACTATGGCTACACCTTC

clone size: -
CDR3 length: 17
D gene: -
V gene: TRBV20-1
J gene: TRBJ2-6
CDR3 protein: CSASRPAYFSGANVLTF
CDR3 DNA: TGCAGTGCTAGTAGGCCAGCGTACTTCTCTGGGGCCAACGTCCTGACTTTC

clone size: -
CDR3 length: 15
D gene: -
V gene: TRBV10-2
J gene: TRBJ2-7
CDR3 protein: CASSRLGQWGYEQYF
CDR3 DNA: TGCGCCAGCAGCCGATTGGGGCAATGGGGATACGAGCAGTACTTC

clone size: -
CDR3 length: 14
D gene: -
V gene: TRBV30
J gene: TRBJ1-5
CDR3 protein: CAWSVLNDNQPQHF
CDR3 DNA: TGTGCCTGGAGTGTACTTAATGACAATCAGCCCCAGCATTTT

clone size: -
CDR3 length: 15
D gene: -
V gene: TRBV19
J gene: TRBJ1-3
CDR3 protein: CASSIGGFSGNTIYF
CDR3 DNA: TGTGCCAGTAGTATAGGTGGCTTCTCTGGAAACACCATATATTTT

clone size: -
CDR3 length: 16
D gene: TRBD1
V gene: TRBV27
J gene: TRBJ1-5
CDR3 protein: CASRLRGLVSNQPQHF
CDR3 DNA: TGTGCCAGCAGGCTCAGGGGGCTGGTAAGCAATCAGCCCCAGCATTTT

clone size: -
CDR3 length: 13
D gene: -
V gene: TRBV24-1
J gene: TRBJ1-1
CDR3 protein: CATSASTGTEAFF
CDR3 DNA: TGTGCCACCAGTGCTAGCACTGGAACTGAAGCTTTCTTT

clone size: -
CDR3 length: 14
D gene: TRBD1
V gene: TRBV6-5
J gene: TRBJ2-7
CDR3 protein: CASSPGQAAYEQYF
CDR3 DNA: TGTGCCAGCAGTCCGGGACAGGCCGCTTACGAGCAGTACTTC

clone size: -
CDR3 length: 15
D gene: TRBD1
V gene: TRBV12-5
J gene: TRBJ1-2
CDR3 protein: CASAIRQGWHYGYTF
CDR3 DNA: TGTGCTAGTGCCATAAGACAGGGCTGGCACTATGGCTACACCTTC

clone size: -
CDR3 length: 13
D gene: -
V gene: TRBV9
J gene: TRBJ1-5
CDR3 protein: CASGGEARQPQHF
CDR3 DNA: TGTGCCAGCGGGGGGGAGGCACGGCAGCCCCAGCATTTT

clone size: -
CDR3 length: 16
D gene: TRBD1
V gene: TRBV5-8
J gene: TRBJ1-4
CDR3 protein: CASSRVRQGWNEKLFF
CDR3 DNA: TGTGCCAGCAGCCGAGTACGACAGGGATGGAATGAAAAACTGTTTTTT

clone size: -
CDR3 length: 13
D gene: -
V gene: TRBV12-3/TRBV12-4
J gene: TRBJ1-2
CDR3 protein: CASSSRDLGGYTF
CDR3 DNA: TGTGCCAGCAGTTCGAGGGACTTAGGTGGCTACACCTTC

clone size: -
CDR3 length: 13
D gene: TRBD1
V gene: TRBV7-2
J gene: TRBJ1-2
CDR3 protein: CASSSGQGYGYTF
CDR3 DNA: TGTGCCAGCAGCTCCGGACAGGGCTATGGCTACACCTTC

clone size: -
CDR3 length: 14
D gene: -
V gene: TRBV4-2
J gene: TRBJ1-2
CDR3 protein: CASSQDRAGLGYTF
CDR3 DNA: TGTGCCAGCAGCCAAGATCGGGCGGGACTTGGCTACACCTTC

clone size: few
CDR3 length: 17
D gene: TRBD1
V gene: TRBV3-1/TRBV3-2
J gene: TRBJ2-7
CDR3 protein: CASSRRISGTGGNEQYF
CDR3 DNA: TGTGCCAGCAGCCGGAGAATTTCCGGGACAGGGGGAAACGAGCAGTACTTC

clone size: -
CDR3 length: 15
D gene: -
V gene: TRBV7-2
J gene: TRBJ1-2
CDR3 protein: CASSLSGWANYGYTF
CDR3 DNA: TGTGCCAGCAGCTTATCAGGGTGGGCTAACTATGGCTACACCTTC

clone size: -
CDR3 length: 14
D gene: TRBD1
V gene: TRBV30
J gene: TRBJ2-4
CDR3 protein: CAWSVRTGTGIQYF
CDR3 DNA: TGTGCCTGGAGTGTCAGGACAGGGACTGGCATTCAGTACTTC

clone size: -
CDR3 length: 13
D gene: -
V gene: TRBV5-1
J gene: TRBJ1-1
CDR3 protein: CASRYGEGTEAFF
CDR3 DNA: TGCGCCAGCAGATACGGCGAGGGCACTGAAGCTTTCTTT

clone size: -
CDR3 length: 11
D gene: -
V gene: TRBV28
J gene: TRBJ1-2
CDR3 protein: CASSSPSGYTF
CDR3 DNA: TGTGCCAGCAGTTCCCCTTCTGGCTACACCTTC

clone size: -
CDR3 length: 17
D gene: -
V gene: TRBV11-2
J gene: TRBJ1-6
CDR3 protein: CASSNILGNTYNSPLHF
CDR3 DNA: TGTGCCAGCAGCAATATACTCGGGAACACCTATAATTCACCCCTCCACTTT

clone size: once
CDR3 length: 14
D gene: -
V gene: TRBV19
J gene: TRBJ1-2
CDR3 protein: CASSTGPRLGFYTF
CDR3 DNA: TGTGCCAGTAGTACCGGTCCTAGGCTGGGTTTCTACACCTTC

clone size: -
CDR3 length: 15
D gene: -
V gene: TRBV7-3
J gene: TRBJ2-1
CDR3 protein: CASSLRGSLYNEQFF
CDR3 DNA: TGTGCCAGCAGCTTACGGGGTTCTCTCTACAATGAGCAGTTCTTC

clone size: few
CDR3 length: 13
D gene: -
V gene: TRBV18
J gene: TRBJ1-5
CDR3 protein: CASSPGGVQPQHF
CDR3 DNA: TGTGCCAGCTCACCGGGGGGGGTTCAGCCCCAGCATTTT

clone size: -
CDR3 length: 15
D gene: TRBD2
V gene: TRBV19
J gene: TRBJ2-1
CDR3 protein: CASSPLAGSRNEQFF
CDR3 DNA: TGTGCCAGTAGTCCCTTAGCGGGGTCACGGAATGAGCAGTTCTTC

clone size: -
CDR3 length: 13
D gene: -
V gene: TRBV6-5
J gene: TRBJ2-7
CDR3 protein: CATAYGRVNEQYF
CDR3 DNA: TGTGCCACCGCATACGGCAGGGTCAACGAGCAGTACTTC

clone size: -
CDR3 length: 16
D gene: TRBD2
V gene: TRBV2
J gene: TRBJ2-7
CDR3 protein: CATSPQGLGSSYEQYF
CDR3 DNA: TGTGCCACCTCACCACAGGGACTAGGGAGCTCCTACGAGCAGTACTTC

clone size: -
CDR3 length: 14
D gene: -
V gene: TRBV5-1
J gene: TRBJ2-3
CDR3 protein: CASSPGQSGDTQYF
CDR3 DNA: TGCGCCAGCAGCCCAGGACAGTCGGGGGATACGCAGTATTTT

clone size: -
CDR3 length: 13
D gene: -
V gene: TRBV12-5
J gene: TRBJ1-5
CDR3 protein: CASGQDSNQPQHF
CDR3 DNA: TGTGCTAGTGGGCAGGATAGCAATCAGCCCCAGCATTTT

clone size: -
CDR3 length: 15
D gene: TRBD1
V gene: TRBV11-3
J gene: TRBJ1-1
CDR3 protein: CASIGRGPQSTEAFF
CDR3 DNA: TGTGCCAGCATCGGCAGGGGGCCTCAGTCCACTGAAGCTTTCTTT

clone size: -
CDR3 length: 18
D gene: TRBD2
V gene: TRBV10-3
J gene: TRBJ2-1
CDR3 protein: CATQSPSGGQSSYNEQFF
CDR3 DNA: TGTGCCACCCAGTCCCCTAGCGGGGGGCAGAGCTCCTACAATGAGCAGTTCTTC

clone size: -
CDR3 length: 14
D gene: -
V gene: TRBV12-2
J gene: TRBJ2-7
CDR3 protein: CASRSGTKSYEQYF
CDR3 DNA: TGTGCAAGTCGCTCCGGGACAAAGTCCTACGAGCAGTACTTC

clone size: -
CDR3 length: 13
D gene: -
V gene: TRBV5-6
J gene: TRBJ1-1
CDR3 protein: CASSLVSGTEAFF
CDR3 DNA: TGTGCCAGCAGCTTGGTATCGGGGACTGAAGCTTTCTTT

clone size: -
CDR3 length: 15
D gene: TRBD2
V gene: TRBV28
J gene: TRBJ2-2
CDR3 protein: CASSSGGAKTGELFF
CDR3 DNA: TGTGCCAGCAGTAGCGGGGGGGCGAAAACCGGGGAGCTGTTTTTT

clone size: -
CDR3 length: 15
D gene: -
V gene: TRBV19
J gene: TRBJ2-2
CDR3 protein: CATRRGGSNTGELFF
CDR3 DNA: TGTGCCACCCGACGAGGGGGTTCGAACACCGGGGAGCTGTTTTTT

clone size: -
CDR3 length: 17
D gene: TRBD1
V gene: TRBV5-4
J gene: TRBJ2-6
CDR3 protein: CASSLAQGAAGANVLTF
CDR3 DNA: TGTGCCAGCAGCTTGGCACAGGGGGCTGCTGGGGCCAACGTCCTGACTTTC

clone size: -
CDR3 length: 16
D gene: TRBD2
V gene: TRBV3-1/TRBV3-2
J gene: TRBJ2-2
CDR3 protein: CASSPGLAGGTGELFF
CDR3 DNA: TGTGCCAGCAGCCCCGGACTAGCGGGGGGCACGGGGGAGCTGTTTTTT

clone size: -
CDR3 length: 16
D gene: -
V gene: TRBV6-5
J gene: TRBJ1-2
CDR3 protein: CASSYSSGNIGYGYTF
CDR3 DNA: TGTGCCAGCAGTTACTCGTCGGGGAATATTGGCTATGGCTACACCTTC

clone size: -
CDR3 length: 12
D gene: TRBD1
V gene: TRBV29-1
J gene: TRBJ1-2
CDR3 protein: CSGQGDNYGYTF
CDR3 DNA: TGCAGCGGACAGGGGGATAACTATGGCTACACCTTC

clone size: -
CDR3 length: 17
D gene: -
V gene: TRBV18
J gene: TRBJ1-3
CDR3 protein: CASSPLPGHLEGNTIYF
CDR3 DNA: TGTGCCAGCTCACCACTACCGGGACACCTAGAGGGAAACACCATATATTTT

clone size: once
CDR3 length: 11
D gene: -
V gene: TRBV2
J gene: TRBJ2-5
CDR3 protein: CASSLQETQYF
CDR3 DNA: TGTGCCAGCAGTCTTCAAGAGACCCAGTACTTC

clone size: -
CDR3 length: 11
D gene: -
V gene: TRBV5-6
J gene: TRBJ2-1
CDR3 protein: CASSSRQGQFF
CDR3 DNA: TGTGCCAGCAGCTCCCGTCAGGGGCAGTTCTTC

clone size: -
CDR3 length: 16
D gene: TRBD1
V gene: TRBV5-8
J gene: TRBJ1-1
CDR3 protein: CASGFTGGYPNTEAFF
CDR3 DNA: TGTGCCAGCGGATTCACAGGGGGGTATCCGAACACTGAAGCTTTCTTT

clone size: -
CDR3 length: 14
D gene: -
V gene: TRBV6-5
J gene: TRBJ1-4
CDR3 protein: CASNPGRVEEKLFF
CDR3 DNA: TGTGCCAGCAACCCGGGGAGGGTGGAAGAAAAACTGTTTTTT

clone size: -
CDR3 length: 17
D gene: TRBD1
V gene: TRBV5-1
J gene: TRBJ2-1
CDR3 protein: CASSPRARDRSYNEQFF
CDR3 DNA: TGCGCCAGCAGCCCCAGGGCCCGGGACAGGTCGTACAATGAGCAGTTCTTC

clone size: -
CDR3 length: 15
D gene: -
V gene: TRBV11-3
J gene: TRBJ2-1
CDR3 protein: CASSLGTLVYNEQFF
CDR3 DNA: TGTGCCAGCAGCTTGGGGACACTCGTTTACAATGAGCAGTTCTTC

clone size: -
CDR3 length: 19
D gene: TRBD1
V gene: TRBV12-5
J gene: TRBJ1-1
CDR3 protein: CASGLLAGTGYQGNTEAFF
CDR3 DNA: TGTGCTAGTGGTTTGCTAGCCGGGACAGGGTATCAAGGCAACACTGAAGCTTTCTTT

clone size: -
CDR3 length: 11
D gene: -
V gene: TRBV11-2
J gene: TRBJ1-1
CDR3 protein: CASTRGVEAFF
CDR3 DNA: TGTGCCAGCACCCGGGGGGTTGAAGCTTTCTTT

clone size: -
CDR3 length: 12
D gene: -
V gene: TRBV13
J gene: TRBJ2-1
CDR3 protein: CASSADSNEQFF
CDR3 DNA: TGTGCCAGCAGCGCCGACAGCAATGAGCAGTTCTTC

clone size: -
CDR3 length: 14
D gene: TRBD1
V gene: TRBV6-6
J gene: TRBJ1-5
CDR3 protein: CASSIRDRDQPQHF
CDR3 DNA: TGTGCCAGCAGTATCCGGGACAGGGATCAGCCCCAGCATTTT

clone size: -
CDR3 length: 14
D gene: -
V gene: TRBV6-5
J gene: TRBJ1-1
CDR3 protein: CASSYRADNTEAFF
CDR3 DNA: TGTGCCAGCAGTTACCGAGCGGATAACACTGAAGCTTTCTTT

clone size: -
CDR3 length: 14
D gene: -
V gene: TRBV10-3
J gene: TRBJ2-2
CDR3 protein: CAITREGGTGELFF
CDR3 DNA: TGTGCCATCACCCGAGAAGGGGGCACCGGGGAGCTGTTTTTT